The 27 T cell receptor beta chains listed next were all sequenced from one sample in a study of OX40 agonist ivuxolimab in advanced cancers. Clones were sequenced by immunoSEQ multiplex PCR, and TCRdb holds only the in-frame ones, with some missing. The sample yields around 58,000 clones, around 84% seen once. Specimen: CD4+ or CD8+ T cells sorted from blood, collected in a trial of the OX40 agonist ivuxolimab. Every receptor here comes from an adult with an advanced solid tumor such as melanoma, head and neck, liver or kidney cancer.

CDR3 in DNA: TGTGCCAGTAGTCCTCGCCGTGATTTTGGGGCCAACGTCCTGACTTTC. Translation: CASSPRRDFGANVLTF. The chain combines TRBV19 with TRBJ2-6; unclear D gene. Trimming left V 5 bases short and J 3 bases short, with 14 bases between. CDR1 and CDR2 (germline): LNHDA, SQIVND (reference sequence). The CDR3 length is 16 residues.

The chain links TRBV11-2 to TRBJ1-2; D is unclear. The V gene's germline CDR1 is SGHAT and CDR2 FQNNGV. This CDR3 has 15 amino acids. Trimming removed 2 bases from V and 0 bases from J, with 10 bases in between. The CDR3: CASSLQGNPNYGYTF. The CDR3 DNA sequence: TGTGCCAGCAGCTTACAAGGCAATCCTAACTATGGCTACACCTTC.

This rearrangement joins TRBV27 to TRBJ1-4; D remains ambiguous. The germline gives CDR1 MNHEY, CDR2 SMNVEV (reference sequence). The CDR3 is 13 amino acids. V lost 6 bases and J lost 10, with 15 bases in between. The chain's CDR3 is CASRFGPTGKLFF. CDR3 DNA sequence: TGTGCCAGCAGATTCGGGCCCACTGGAAAACTGTTTTTT. Filled out from reference TRBV27 and TRBJ1-4, the complete variable domain reads EAQVTQNPRYLITVTGKKLTVTCSQNMNHEYMSWYRQDPGLGLRQIYYSMNVEVTDKGDVPEGYKVSRKEKRNFPLILESPSPNQTSLYFCASRFGPTGKLFFGSGTQLSVL.

The rearrangement links TRBV5-1 to TRBJ2-7; D might be TRBD1 (6 bases). The CDR3 loop spans 16 amino acids. The V and J ends lost 5 bases and 0 bases respectively, with 18 bases between them. Germline CDR1 is SGHRS and CDR2 is YFSETQ. CDR3 bases: TGCGCCAGCAGATCGTCAACCGGGACAAGCTCCTACGAGCAGTACTTC. Its protein is CASRSSTGTSSYEQYF.

The DNA of the CDR3 is TGCGCCAGCAGCGACCGGGACAGGGGAAATCAGCAGTTCTTC. Amino acid sequence: CASSDRDRGNQQFF. The chain employs TRBV5-1 and TRBJ2-1, with TRBD1 matching over 10 bases. The CDR3 covers 14 residues. Unmatched junction bases numbered 9, after V lost 4 bases and J lost 11 bases. The germline gives CDR1 SGHRS, CDR2 YFSETQ.

The chain combines TRBV6-4 with TRBJ2-7; D might be TRBD1 (6 bases). This CDR3 spans 15 amino acids. Germline V gene lookup returns CDR1 MRHNA and CDR2 SNTAGT. Trimming stripped 5 bases from V and 0 bases from J, with 14 bases between. The CDR3 here is CASSSGQGFSYEQYF. The CDR3 coding sequence is TGTGCCAGCAGTTCGGGACAAGGGTTCTCCTACGAGCAGTACTTC.

V is TRBV4-1 and J is TRBJ2-5; 9 bases agree with TRBD1. Looked up from germline, CDR1 is MGHRA and CDR2 is YSYEKL. The CDR3 sequence is 17 residues long. V shed 1 base, J shed 2 bases, and the junction held 8 bases outside the gene matches. As DNA, the CDR3 is TGCGCCAGCAGCCAAGGAGGGGGGACAGGGAGTCAAGAGACCCAGTACTTC. Encoded protein: CASSQGGGTGSQETQYF.

Turning to this clone: Other DNA sequences of this sample code for an identical CDR3. The V and J genes are TRBV7-9 and TRBJ1-1, with 8 positions matching TRBD1. The CDR3 is made up of 13 amino acids. V gave up 4 bases and J gave up 3 bases; unmatched junction bases: 1. Germline CDR1 and CDR2: SEHNR and FQNEAQ (reference sequence). CDR3 sequence (DNA): TGTGCCAGCAGCTCACAGGGGGACACTGAAGCTTTCTTT. Translating it yields CASSSQGDTEAFF.

This sequence joins TRBV5-1 and TRBJ2-5, with a weak D call TRBD2 (5 bases). CDR1 and CDR2 from the germline V gene are SGHRS and YFSETQ. This CDR3 region has 15 residues. V lost 2 bases to trimming and J lost 5 bases, with 16 bases between them. The CDR3 reads CASSLQGGFRETQYF. In DNA, the CDR3 is TGCGCCAGCAGCTTACAAGGAGGATTTAGGGAGACCCAGTACTTC.

The gene calls are TRBV2 and TRBJ1-4; tentatively, D is TRBD1 (5 bases). From germline, CDR1 is SNHLY and CDR2 FYNNEI. Between the trimmed V and J ends, which lost 7 bases and 2 bases, there was a span of 11 bases. The CDR3 loop spans 14 amino acids. This CDR3 is CASKQGATNEKLFF. For the CDR3, the DNA is TGTGCCAGCAAGCAGGGCGCTACTAATGAAAAACTGTTTTTT.

The chain employs TRBV7-9 and TRBJ2-2; 13 positions agree with TRBD2. The CDR3 totals 18 residues. Germline assignment: CDR1 SEHNR and CDR2 FQNEAQ (reference sequence). V was clipped by 4 bases and J by 5 bases; unmatched bases: 10. This CDR3 reads CASSSKEATSGRTGELFF. In DNA form, the CDR3 reads TGTGCCAGCAGCTCGAAAGAGGCGACTAGCGGGAGGACCGGGGAGCTGTTTTTT.

The rearrangement links TRBV7-2 to TRBJ2-7, with D possibly being TRBD2 (5 bases). Trimming removed 4 bases at V and 6 bases at J, with 13 bases between. From germline, CDR1 is SGHTA and CDR2 FQGNSA. This CDR3 is 13 amino acids long. CDR3 amino acids: CASSSQGGSEQYF. CDR3 in DNA: TGTGCCAGCAGCTCGCAAGGTGGGAGCGAGCAGTACTTC.

This chain connects TRBV29-1 to TRBJ2-7; 10 bases align to TRBD1. V shed 7 bases, J shed 1 base, and the junction held 7 bases outside the gene matches. CDR3 length: 14 amino acids. Germline CDR1 reads SQVTM; CDR2 reads ANQGSEA. The CDR3 here is CSAGTGARSYEQYF. The CDR3 DNA is TGCAGCGCCGGGACAGGGGCTAGGTCCTACGAGCAGTACTTC.

V usage is TRBV20-1 and J usage is TRBJ2-7; D is undetermined. Germline lookup yields CDR1 DFQATT and CDR2 SNEGSKA (reference sequence). The CDR3 length is 11 residues. Trimming removed 3 bases at V and 2 bases at J, with 5 bases between. The CDR3 sequence: CSASTTYEQYF. The CDR3 DNA is TGCAGTGCTAGTACCACCTACGAGCAGTACTTC.

The gene calls are TRBV30 and TRBJ2-1; no clear D gene. The CDR3 spans 14 residues. The V gene's germline CDR1 is GTSNPN and CDR2 SVGIG (reference sequence). Trimming pared 1 base from V and 4 bases from J, leaving 11 bases between. The CDR3 reads CAWSGLTGYNEQFF. The CDR3 DNA is TGTGCCTGGAGTGGCCTAACCGGATACAATGAGCAGTTCTTC. The full variable domain, completed using reference TRBV30 and TRBJ2-1, is SQTIHQWPATLVQPVGSPLSLECTVEGTSNPNLYWYRQAAGRGLQLLFYSVGIGQISSEVPQNLSASRPQDRQFILSSKKLLLSDSGFYLCAWSGLTGYNEQFFGPGTRLTVL.

The chain combines TRBV7-9 with TRBJ1-2; D not resolved. Trimming removed 3 bases from V and 7 bases from J, with 3 bases in between. The V gene's germline CDR1 is SEHNR and CDR2 FQNEAQ (reference sequence). This CDR3 is built from 10 residues. CDR3 amino acids: CASSLIGYTF. CDR3 in DNA: TGTGCCAGCAGCTTGATTGGCTACACCTTC.

As concerns this clone: The same CDR3 arises from other DNA sequences in this sample as well. This sequence joins TRBV7-9 and TRBJ1-2, with TRBD1 as a possible D gene (5 bases). Germline CDR1 and CDR2: SEHNR and FQNEAQ (reference sequence). V was shortened by 2 bases and J by 4 bases, with 17 bases between the two germline ends. The CDR3 consists of 16 residues. CDR3 in amino acids: CASSLNGDRGLYGYTF. CDR3 DNA: TGTGCCAGCAGCTTAAACGGTGACAGAGGTCTCTATGGCTACACCTTC.

The gene calls are TRBV2 and TRBJ1-1, with 9 bases identical to TRBD1. The germline V gene encodes CDR1 SNHLY and CDR2 FYNNEI. Trimming took 6 bases from V and 5 from J; bases not matched to a gene: 7. The CDR3 extends over 14 amino acids. CDR3 nucleotide sequence: TGTGCCAGCAGACTAGGGACAGGGATGACTGAAGCTTTCTTT. Translated, it gives CASRLGTGMTEAFF.

This clone came up a few times. The chain combines TRBV9 with TRBJ1-1; D call uncertain. Germline V gene data show CDR1 as SGDLS and CDR2 as YYNGEE. V gave up 0 bases and J gave up 1 base, with 7 bases separating them. The CDR3 consists of 14 residues. The CDR3 DNA reads TGTGCCAGCAGCGTAGTAGAGCAGAACACTGAAGCTTTCTTT. Its protein is CASSVVEQNTEAFF.

The chain combines TRBV2 with TRBJ1-1; TRBD1 might be the D (5 bases). CDR3 size: 14 residues. CDR1 and CDR2 (germline): SNHLY, FYNNEI. Trimming stripped 6 bases from V and 5 bases from J, with 16 bases between. CDR3 amino acids: CASSPQGGLTEAFF. The CDR3 coding sequence is TGTGCCAGCAGCCCTCAGGGTGGGTTGACTGAAGCTTTCTTT.

In DNA, the CDR3 is TGTGCCAGCAGCGTATTCTCAGGGGATAGCAATCAGCCCCAGCATTTT. This translates into CASSVFSGDSNQPQHF. The chain has TRBV7-8 and TRBJ1-5, with D maybe TRBD1 (6 bases). The V gene lost 5 bases and the J gene lost 0 bases, with 14 bases spanning the gap. The CDR3 has 16 amino acids. Germline V gene lookup returns CDR1 SGHVS and CDR2 FQNEAQ.

The V call is TRBV12-2, the J call TRBJ2-1; the table's D gene call, TRBD2, was not cross checked with the DNA. TRBV12-2 corresponds to a pseudogene. There are 13 residues in the CDR3. The CDR3 reads CASRRGSYNEQFF. In nucleotides, the CDR3 is TGTGCAAGTCGTCGGGGGTCGTACAATGAGCAGTTCTTC.

The rearrangement uses TRBV27 and TRBJ2-1; 7 bases agree with TRBD1. V lost 1 base, J lost 6 bases, and 15 bases stayed unmatched. Per the germline V gene, CDR1 is MNHEY and CDR2 is SMNVEV (reference sequence). The CDR3 runs to 18 residues. The CDR3, as DNA: TGTGCCAGCAGTTTATTTCATCCCGGGACAGTAGTGGGCAATGAGCAGTTCTTC. The encoded protein is CASSLFHPGTVVGNEQFF.

The V and J genes are TRBV7-2 and TRBJ1-2; weak D call: TRBD1 (5 bases). V was shortened by 6 bases and J by 2 bases, with 16 bases between the two germline ends. The CDR3 runs 15 residues. Germline CDR1 and CDR2: SGHTA and FQGNSA. The CDR3 bases are TGTGCCAGCAGTCAAGAGAGGGGAGGGAACTATGGCTACACCTTC. It codes for CASSQERGGNYGYTF.

CDR3 sequence (DNA): TGTGCCAGCACCCGTAGACCAGGGTTGTACACTGAAGCTTTCTTT. The encoded protein is CASTRRPGLYTEAFF. This chain joins TRBV27 and TRBJ1-1; TRBD1 is a possible D gene (5 bases). V lost 7 bases and J lost 3, with 18 bases in between. The CDR3 extends over 15 amino acids. Germline values: CDR1 MNHEY, CDR2 SMNVEV (reference sequence).

This sequence joins TRBV7-2 and TRBJ2-7; a weak D match, TRBD1 (5 bases). The V and J ends lost 1 base and 5 bases respectively, with 15 bases between them. The CDR3 length is 15 residues. The germline V gene encodes CDR1 SGHTA and CDR2 FQGNSA. The CDR3 DNA sequence: TGTGCCAGCAGCTTAGGAGGCCAGGGAAAGAACGAGCAGTACTTC. Its translation: CASSLGGQGKNEQYF.

The table lists this clone with a count of one. This rearrangement joins TRBV6-5 to TRBJ1-2, with 7 bases that match TRBD1. The germline gives CDR1 MNHEY, CDR2 SVGAGI. This CDR3 contains 13 residues. Losses at the gene ends were 7 bases for V and 7 bases for J; bases not matched to a gene: 9. For the CDR3, the DNA is TGTGCCAGCAACCGGGACAGCGCTACTGGCTACACCTTC. Its translation is CASNRDSATGYTF.